Listed below are T cell receptor beta chains from one sample, sequenced in a study of blood T cell repertoires in COVID-19. TCRdb's copy holds only in-frame clones and misses some; the assay was immunoSEQ multiplex PCR. Among about 280,000 clones listed, 70% to 90% were seen once. Sequenced input: peripheral blood. The receptors come from a man younger than 35 with active or convalescent COVID-19. The conserved cysteine and the conserved F or W are not part of the CDR3 here. The D gene is left open where the match is weak.

>TRBD1|TRBV4-1|TRBJ1-2
ASSQLGTGVLYGYT
>TRBD2|TRBV19|TRBJ2-3
ASTSVGGNTDTQY
>-|TRBV5-1|TRBJ1-2
ASSPGVDYGYT
>-|TRBV15|TRBJ1-1
ATSRVTLGPEAF
>TRBD1|TRBV19|TRBJ1-5
ASSHLTGLGNQPQH
>-|TRBV12-5|TRBJ1-1
ASGSGTNTEAF
>TRBD2|TRBV14|TRBJ2-5
ASSPGLSGGLETQY
>-|TRBV25-1|TRBJ1-3
AAAGARTIY
>-|TRBV7-9|TRBJ2-7
ASSSHPGRPQSYEQY
>TRBD1|TRBV13|TRBJ2-7
ASSLSKTGPYEQY
>-|TRBV12-5|TRBJ2-1
ASGLVEANEQF
>-|TRBV18|TRBJ1-2
ASSPVEGSASNYGYT
>-|TRBV15|TRBJ2-7
ATSRDGQITGYEQY
>-|TRBV7-8|TRBJ2-7
ASSLNYINEQY
>-|TRBV21-1|TRBJ2-2
ASSKGRVNTGELF
>TRBD2|TRBV14|TRBJ2-7
ASSRLTSGPPYEQY
>-|TRBV2|TRBJ1-5
ASSEQYNQPQH
>-|TRBV5-1|TRBJ1-2
ASSRTEYGYT
>TRBD2|TRBV7-3|TRBJ2-1
ASSSHAKKRGGYNEQF
>TRBD1|TRBV29-1|TRBJ1-2
SVDRTGVNGYT
>-|TRBV7-8|TRBJ1-5
ASSYSRDIKDQPQH
>TRBD1|TRBV6-2/TRBV6-3|TRBJ1-2
ASSLTGDYGYT
>TRBD1|TRBV7-9|TRBJ2-3
ASSSYRGFTDTQY
>-|TRBV3-1/TRBV3-2|TRBJ1-6
ASSLGGGYNSPLH
>TRBD2|TRBV2|TRBJ2-1
ASRRYSGGARNEQF
>-|TRBV5-1|TRBJ1-2
ASSLETNYGYT
>TRBD1|TRBV19|TRBJ2-5
ASSTQGAETQY
>-|TRBV11-2|TRBJ2-1
ASRIPGLTYNEQF
>TRBD1|TRBV10-3|TRBJ2-5
AISSSTDRDGETQY
>TRBD2|TRBV9|TRBJ2-3
ASSALLAGGTDTQY
>TRBD2|TRBV27|TRBJ2-2
ASSSGTRATGELF
>-|TRBV29-1|TRBJ1-2
SSSQENYGYT
>TRBD2|TRBV4-1|TRBJ2-3
ASSQEGQRGGRDTQY
>-|TRBV5-1|TRBJ2-2
ASSLDPQNTGELF
>TRBD1|TRBV9|TRBJ1-2
ASSADRGYGYT
>-|TRBV11-2|TRBJ1-6
ASSLAHRYNSPLH
>TRBD2|TRBV10-2|TRBJ2-1
ASSEWSGSSGGYNEQF
>TRBD1|TRBV5-1|TRBJ1-1
ASLPGDRINTEAF
>TRBD1|TRBV6-4|TRBJ1-1
ASRESGGGTEAF
>-|TRBV27|TRBJ1-6
ASSAGYNSPLH
>-|TRBV7-8|TRBJ1-1
ASSPGWGDTEAF
>-|TRBV2|TRBJ1-2
ASSEKSDGGYT
>TRBD2|TRBV5-6|TRBJ2-3
ASSFPSGGAGTDTQY
>-|TRBV2|TRBJ1-5
ASRRDSWPQH
>TRBD1|TRBV5-4|TRBJ2-7
ASSLGTGGYEQY
>TRBD1|TRBV18|TRBJ2-7
ASSPGGSRDRLLYEQY
>-|TRBV15|TRBJ1-2
ATSSLSGYT